Below are 21 T cell receptor beta chains sequenced from a single sample in a study of CD8+ T cells in alopecia areata. It was cDNA, reverse transcribed from extracted RNA, that served as the sequencing template. Clones were sequenced by immunoSEQ multiplex PCR, and TCRdb holds only the in-frame ones, with some missing. The sample holds 110,000 or so clones, 35% to 40% seen once. Sequencing was done on a sample of CD4+ T cells sorted from blood. All receptors derive from a human donor with alopecia areata.

This chain uses TRBV28 with TRBJ2-1, with 11 bases identical to TRBD2. Germline assignment: CDR1 MDHEN and CDR2 SYDVKM. This CDR3 has 14 residues. V shed 3 bases and J 9 bases; nucleotides not matched to a gene: 4. The chain's CDR3 is CASSFLLAGAEQFF. The CDR3 region has the DNA TGTGCCAGCAGTTTTTTACTAGCGGGGGCTGAGCAGTTCTTC.

This clone was seen many times. The chain couples TRBV6-6 to TRBJ1-2; 7 bases are shared with TRBD1. The germline V gene encodes CDR1 MNHNY and CDR2 SVGAGI (reference sequence). The V and J ends lost 2 bases and 6 bases, in that order; junction bases with no gene match: 6. The CDR3 spans 14 residues. The CDR3 DNA reads as TGTGCCAGCAGTTACCGCGACAGGGCCAATGGCTACACCTTC. Translated, it gives CASSYRDRANGYTF.

This clone has just a few counts. The chain is built from TRBV18 and TRBJ2-1, with a tentative D call TRBD1 (5 bases). CDR1 is KGHSH and CDR2 is LQKENI in the germline V gene. The CDR3 spans 14 residues. The ends were cut back, 0 bases at V and 9 bases at J, with 12 bases in the middle. The CDR3 DNA sequence: TGTGCCAGCTCACCACCGGACAAATCAGCTGAGCAGTTCTTC. This codes for CASSPPDKSAEQFF.

CDR3 loop: CASSVRGVGEKLFF. CDR3 bases: TGTGCCAGCAGTGTACGGGGGGTCGGTGAAAAACTGTTTTTT. The gene calls are TRBV2 and TRBJ1-4; a weak D match, TRBD1 (5 bases). Trimming shortened V by 4 bases and J by 7 bases, and 13 bases separated the two germline ends. Germline-derived CDR1 and CDR2 are SNHLY and FYNNEI. The CDR3 has 14 amino acids.

In this sample, this clone turned up a few times. This chain links TRBV20-1 with TRBJ2-1; the D gene is possibly TRBD1 (6 bases). CDR1 is DFQATT and CDR2 is SNEGSKA in the germline V gene (reference sequence). V lost 2 bases to trimming and J lost 10 bases, with 9 bases between them. The CDR3 extends over 11 amino acids. The CDR3 nucleotides are TGCAGTGCTAGACCCCAGGGGGAGCAGTTCTTC. This encodes CSARPQGEQFF.

V usage is TRBV18 and J usage is TRBJ1-2, with D hard to call. CDR1 is KGHSH and CDR2 is LQKENI in the germline V gene. V was shortened by 2 bases and J by 8 bases, with 18 bases between the two germline ends. This CDR3 has 15 residues. CDR3 amino acids: CASSPGPGKSRGYTF. Here the CDR3 DNA reads TGTGCCAGCTCACCAGGCCCCGGGAAGTCTAGGGGCTACACCTTC.

The sample holds one count of this clone. V and J are TRBV5-1 and TRBJ1-1, with D uncertain. Germline CDR1 and CDR2: SGHRS and YFSETQ. The CDR3 loop spans 12 amino acids. V was trimmed by 5 bases and J by 0 bases, leaving 5 bases between them. The CDR3 loop reads CASREVNTEAFF. The CDR3 coding sequence is TGCGCCAGCAGGGAGGTGAACACTGAAGCTTTCTTT.

The V gene is TRBV7-2, the J gene TRBJ1-5; 7 bases are a match to TRBD1. V trimming: 1 base; J trimming: 5 bases; junction bases outside the gene matches: 2. The CDR3 contains 14 residues. Germline loops: CDR1 SGHTA, CDR2 FQGNSA. CDR3 sequence (DNA): TGTGCCAGCAGCTTAGTTGACAGGGATCAGCCCCAGCATTTT. Amino acids: CASSLVDRDQPQHF.

This clone was recorded at least ten times. V gene TRBV18 combines with J gene TRBJ1-1; 8 bases agree with TRBD1. Per germline, CDR1 KGHSH and CDR2 LQKENI. V was pared by 0 bases and J by 5 bases, with 2 bases of the junction left unmatched. The CDR3 consists of 14 residues. CDR3 residues: CASSPPDRGTEAFF. DNA of the CDR3: TGTGCCAGCTCACCACCAGACAGGGGTACTGAAGCTTTCTTT. The full variable domain, in which reference TRBV18 and TRBJ1-1 provide the parts outside the CDR3, is NAGVMQNPRHLVRRRGQEARLRCSPMKGHSHVYWYRQLPEEGLKFMVYLQKENIIDESGMPKERFSAEFPKEGPSILRIQQVVRGDSAAYFCASSPPDRGTEAFFGQGTRLTVV.

This chain's CDR3 is CAWSVKHHRPDQPQHF. CDR3 nucleotide sequence: TGTGCCTGGAGTGTTAAACATCACCGGCCAGATCAGCCCCAGCATTTT. The chain links TRBV30 to TRBJ1-5; no reliable D call. With 0 bases removed from V and 5 bases from J, the gap between germline ends came to 17 bases. Germline V gives CDR1 GTSNPN, CDR2 SVGIG (reference sequence). The CDR3 contains 16 residues.

The genes are TRBV28 and TRBJ2-3; D is unclear. This CDR3 contains 12 residues. Germline V gene data show CDR1 as MDHEN and CDR2 as SYDVKM. V was shortened by 5 bases and J by 2 bases, with 5 bases between the two germline ends. The CDR3 coding sequence is TGTGCCAGCAGTGGCTACACAGATACGCAGTATTTT. Its protein product is CASSGYTDTQYF.

This clone was detected only a few times. Germline is not matched at one junction end, which may reflect a read error. Within the sample, other DNA sequences also encode this same CDR3. V usage is TRBV29-1 and J usage is TRBJ2-3, with 8 nucleotides matching TRBD1. This CDR3 is 12 amino acids long. The germline gives CDR1 SQVTM, CDR2 ANQGSEA. The CDR3 coding sequence is TGCAGCGTCCGGACAGGGCCAGACACGCAGTATTTT. Translation gives CSVRTGPDTQYF.

The rearrangement uses TRBV28 and TRBJ2-1, with D perhaps matching TRBD2 (5 bases). Per the germline V gene, CDR1 is MDHEN and CDR2 is SYDVKM. V gave up 5 bases and J gave up 5 bases, with 22 bases separating them. The CDR3 length is 17 residues. The CDR3 protein is CASSPRGGFPGNNEQFF. Here the CDR3 DNA reads TGTGCCAGCAGTCCACGAGGAGGCTTCCCGGGGAACAATGAGCAGTTCTTC. Complete variable domain (other parts from reference TRBV28 and TRBJ2-1): DVKVTQSSRYLVKRTGEKVFLECVQDMDHENMFWYRQDPGLGLRLIYFSYDVKMKEKGDIPEGYSVSREKKERFSLILESASTNQTSMYLCASSPRGGFPGNNEQFFGPGTRLTVL.

The chain recombines TRBV2 with TRBJ2-3, with a weak D call TRBD2 (6 bases). There are 15 residues in the CDR3. Per germline, CDR1 SNHLY and CDR2 FYNNEI. The germline V and J ends were trimmed by 7 bases and 0 bases, with 14 bases remaining between them. DNA of the CDR3: TGTGCCAGCACCTCGGAGGGGATAAGCACAGATACGCAGTATTTT. Its translation is CASTSEGISTDTQYF.

This clone occurred a few times. V gene TRBV4-1 combines with J gene TRBJ1-4, with unresolved D. This CDR3 region has 13 residues. CDR1 and CDR2 from the germline V gene are MGHRA and YSYEKL. Trimming took 0 bases from V and 5 from J, leaving 4 bases between them. The CDR3 protein is CASSQEGNEKLFF. Here the CDR3 DNA reads TGCGCCAGCAGCCAAGAAGGAAATGAAAAACTGTTTTTT.

The J gene is TRBJ2-7, the V gene TRBV7-2, with D tentatively TRBD1 (5 bases). V lost 4 bases and J 4 bases, leaving 11 bases between the germline ends. This CDR3 region has 13 residues. Germline loops: CDR1 SGHTA, CDR2 FQGNSA. The DNA of the CDR3 is TGTGCCAGCAGCTCTGACAGAATTTACGAGCAGTACTTC. Amino acids: CASSSDRIYEQYF.

CDR3 DNA: TGCGCCAGCAGCCAAGAACCAGGACAGGGGACCTACGAGCAGTACTTC. This gives the protein CASSQEPGQGTYEQYF. The chain carries TRBV4-1 and TRBJ2-7, with 9 bases fitting TRBD1. The trim removed 0 bases at V and 2 bases at J, leaving 5 bases unmatched. The CDR3 is 16 amino acids. Germline CDR1 and CDR2: MGHRA and YSYEKL.

This clone has more than one count but fewer than ten. The chain recombines TRBV18 with TRBJ2-6; D remains ambiguous. CDR3 length: 17 amino acids. In germline, CDR1 is KGHSH, CDR2 LQKENI. The germline V and J ends were trimmed by 1 base and 0 bases, with 10 bases remaining between them. CDR3: CASSPQGFLSGANVLTF. The CDR3 DNA follows: TGTGCCAGCTCACCACAGGGATTTCTCTCTGGGGCCAACGTCCTGACTTTC.

The V call is TRBV30, the J call TRBJ2-5; D possibly corresponds to TRBD1 (6 bases). This CDR3 contains 12 residues. V lost 5 bases to trimming and J lost 0 bases, with 7 bases between them. Germline assignment: CDR1 GTSNPN and CDR2 SVGIG (reference sequence). CDR3 amino acids: CAWGQHQETQYF. CDR3 coding DNA: TGTGCCTGGGGACAGCACCAAGAGACCCAGTACTTC.

The V call is TRBV4-3, the J call TRBJ2-7, with D maybe TRBD2 (5 bases). Trimming left V 0 bases short and J 7 bases short, with 10 bases between. The CDR3 is 13 amino acids. In germline, CDR1 is LGHNA, CDR2 YSLEER. The CDR3 here is CASSQDTGGEQYF. The CDR3 bases are TGCGCCAGCAGCCAAGACACCGGCGGGGAGCAGTACTTC.

About this clone itself: Different DNA sequences within this sample yield the same CDR3. The chain carries TRBV7-9 and TRBJ2-5; no reliable D call. CDR1 is SEHNR, CDR2 FQNEAQ, per germline (reference sequence). The length of the CDR3 is 11 residues. V dropped 4 bases and J dropped 2 bases, with 2 bases sitting between them. This chain's CDR3 is CASSSQETQYF. The CDR3 DNA sequence: TGTGCCAGCAGCTCTCAAGAGACCCAGTACTTC. The full variable domain, its missing parts supplied by reference TRBV7-9 and TRBJ2-5, is DTGVSQNPRHKITKRGQNVTFRCDPISEHNRLYWYRQTLGQGPEFLTYFQNEAQLEKSRLLSDRFSAERPKGSFSTLEIQRTEQGDSAMYLCASSSQETQYFGPGTRLLVL.